The entry below describes one TCR beta chain. These data are taken from a study of control samples from healthy donors and cancer patients. The table came from immunoSEQ multiplex PCR; TCRdb's copy has only in-frame clones and leaves some out. The repertoire consists of 75,000 to 100,000 clones, with around 80% occurring once and the leading ten covering roughly 2%. The material sequenced was blood. The clonotype was recovered from a man in his sixties in good health.

CDR3: CASSQGRQPNYGYTF. DNA for the CDR3: TGTGCCAGCAGCCAGGGGAGACAGCCTAACTATGGCTACACCTTC. The chain joins TRBV4-2 to TRBJ1-2; possible D gene TRBD1, 5 bases. V gave up 3 bases and J gave up 0 bases, with 11 bases separating them. Germline CDR1 is LGHNA and CDR2 is YNFKEQ. The CDR3 consists of 15 residues.